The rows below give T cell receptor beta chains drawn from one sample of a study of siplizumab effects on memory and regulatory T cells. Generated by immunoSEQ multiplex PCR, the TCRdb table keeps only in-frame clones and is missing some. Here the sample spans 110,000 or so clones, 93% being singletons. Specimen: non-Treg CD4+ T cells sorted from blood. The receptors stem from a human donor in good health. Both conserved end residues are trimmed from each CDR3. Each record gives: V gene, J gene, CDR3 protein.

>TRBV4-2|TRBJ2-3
ASSQGLNSDTQY
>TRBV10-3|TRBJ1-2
AINSPVVGYGYT
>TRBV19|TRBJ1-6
ASSLDRDTTPLH
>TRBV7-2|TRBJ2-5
ASSLVVETQY
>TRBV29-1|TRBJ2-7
SVGVTSGGAYEQY
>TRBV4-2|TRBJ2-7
ASSQDVRQFAEQY
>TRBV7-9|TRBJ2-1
ASSPGAGALGEQF
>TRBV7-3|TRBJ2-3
ASSLSPGDTDTQY
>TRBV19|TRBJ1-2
ASSIRTGTNYGYT
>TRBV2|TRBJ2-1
ASSEDSHEQF
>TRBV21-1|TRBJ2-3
ASSKRPGLVVTDTQY
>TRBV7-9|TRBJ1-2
ASSLVQGAMEGYT
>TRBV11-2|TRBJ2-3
ASSFWGADTQY
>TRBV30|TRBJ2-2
AWSAANTGELF
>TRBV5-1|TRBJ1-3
ASSPGQNGNTIY
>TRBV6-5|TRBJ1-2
ASSYHGTENYGYT
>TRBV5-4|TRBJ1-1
ASSPSGNTEAF
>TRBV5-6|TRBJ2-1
ASSYRQGSNNEQF
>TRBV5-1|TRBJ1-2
ASSLEDWSGYT
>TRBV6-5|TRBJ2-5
ASSFRTGGVETQY
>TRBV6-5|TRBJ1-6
ASSYSTTYSPLH
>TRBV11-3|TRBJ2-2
ASSLTRGTGELF
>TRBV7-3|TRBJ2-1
ASSLNPRDRSYNEQF
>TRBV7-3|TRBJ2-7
ASSLFAGAGGEQY
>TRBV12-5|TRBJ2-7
ASVGRTSYEQY
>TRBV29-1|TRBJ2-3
SRRGGTDTQY
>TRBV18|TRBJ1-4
ASSPGTGNEKLF
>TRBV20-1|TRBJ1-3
SAIRNTIY
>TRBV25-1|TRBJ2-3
ASSRGGSVDTQY
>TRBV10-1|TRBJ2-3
ASSESATSTDTQY
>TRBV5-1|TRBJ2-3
ASSFSGGVSDTQY
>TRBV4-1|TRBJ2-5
ASSQDPAGAQETQY
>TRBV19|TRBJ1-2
ASSMYRDGYT
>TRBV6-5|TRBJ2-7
ASKSLTGSSYEQY
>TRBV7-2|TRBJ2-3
ASSLVTLAADTQY
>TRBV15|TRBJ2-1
ATSTGGRINNEQF
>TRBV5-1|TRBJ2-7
ASSLLSGGISYEQY
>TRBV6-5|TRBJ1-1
ATTGKAEAF
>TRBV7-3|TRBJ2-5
ASSSRAGETQY
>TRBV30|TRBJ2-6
AWRSSGANVLT
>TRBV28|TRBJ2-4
ASSHDRGGTKNIQY
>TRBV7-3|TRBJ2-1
ASSSGTSVGNEQF
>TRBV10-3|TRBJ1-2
AISGTGDGYT
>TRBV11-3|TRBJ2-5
ASSLGVQETQY
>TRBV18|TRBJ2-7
ASSPSEGGWAYEQY
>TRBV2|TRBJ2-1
ASREVEFNNEQF
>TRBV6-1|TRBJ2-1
ASSGDYGGDEQF
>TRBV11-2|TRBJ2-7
ASTLSGTGTYEQY
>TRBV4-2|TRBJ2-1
ASSQEATLPYNEQF
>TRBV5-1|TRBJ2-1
ASSLIRSGNEQF
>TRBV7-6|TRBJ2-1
ASSSNRDRGFDEQF
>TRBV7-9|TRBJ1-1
ASSLARPGSDTEAF
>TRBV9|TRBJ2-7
ASSPGGEPYEQY
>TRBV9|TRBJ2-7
ASGVVRYEQY
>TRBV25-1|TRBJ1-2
ASSEGRTSYGYT